This T cell receptor beta chain was recorded in a study of T-cell reconstitution after alpha-beta-depleted transplantation in children. Unique molecular identifiers were incorporated during preparation of the TCRbeta library. A single record per CDR3 protein comes from TCRdb applying MiXCR to the PCR reads. This repertoire shows some 400,000 distinct CDR3 sequences, roughly 20% found once; its top ten account for 3.5% to 4%. The CDR3 extends over 15 amino acids. Trimming took 3 bases from V and 4 from J, leaving 15 bases between them. Germline V gene lookup returns CDR1 SGHTA and CDR2 FQGNSA. V and J are TRBV7-2 and TRBJ1-2; D unclear. Sequenced material: PBMCs from the stem cell graft donor, taken from the stem cell graft. This sequence was found in a human donor who donated a stem cell graft to a child with acute myeloid leukemia. The CDR3 loop is CASSFGQALSYGYTF. CDR3 DNA sequence: TGTGCCAGCAGCTTCGGCCAGGCCCTCTCCTATGGCTACACCTTC.